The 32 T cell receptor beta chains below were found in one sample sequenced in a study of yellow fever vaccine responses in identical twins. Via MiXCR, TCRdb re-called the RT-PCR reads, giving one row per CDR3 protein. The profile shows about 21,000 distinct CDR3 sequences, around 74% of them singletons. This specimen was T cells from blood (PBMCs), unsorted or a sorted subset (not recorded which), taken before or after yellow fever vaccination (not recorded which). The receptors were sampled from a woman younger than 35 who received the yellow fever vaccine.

CDR3: CASMWRTYNSPLHF. Written as DNA, the CDR3 is TGCGCCAGCATGTGGAGAACTTATAATTCACCCCTCCACTTT. The V call is TRBV10-1, the J call TRBJ1-6; D gene ambiguous. Looked up from germline, CDR1 is WNHNN and CDR2 is SYGVQD (reference sequence). The ends were cut back, 7 bases at V and 4 bases at J, with 11 bases in the middle. The CDR3 runs to 14 residues.

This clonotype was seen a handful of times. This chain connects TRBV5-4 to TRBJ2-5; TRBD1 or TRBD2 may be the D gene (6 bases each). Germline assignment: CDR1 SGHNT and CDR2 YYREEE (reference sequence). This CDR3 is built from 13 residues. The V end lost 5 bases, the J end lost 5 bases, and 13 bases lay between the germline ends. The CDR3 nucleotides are TGTGCCAGCAGTACCTCGGGGGCGGAGACCCAGTACTTC. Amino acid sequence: CASSTSGAETQYF. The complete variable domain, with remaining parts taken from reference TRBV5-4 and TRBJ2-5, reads ETGVTQSPTHLIKTRGQQVTLRCSSQSGHNTVSWYQQALGQGPQFIFQYYREEENGRGNFPPRFSGLQFPNYSSELNVNALELDDSALYLCASSTSGAETQYFGPGTRLLVL.

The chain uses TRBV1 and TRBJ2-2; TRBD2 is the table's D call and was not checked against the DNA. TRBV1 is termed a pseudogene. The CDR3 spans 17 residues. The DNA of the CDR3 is TGCACCAGCAGCCAAGATAGCGGGGGGGCGGTCACCGGGGAGCTGTTTTTT. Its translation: CTSSQDSGGAVTGELFF.

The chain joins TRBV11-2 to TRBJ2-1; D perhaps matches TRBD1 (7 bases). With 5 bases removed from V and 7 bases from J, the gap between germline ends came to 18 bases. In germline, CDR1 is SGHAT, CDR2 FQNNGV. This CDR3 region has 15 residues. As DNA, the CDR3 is TGTGCCAGCAGCCCTAGCTCGACAGGGAGGAATGAGCAGTTCTTC. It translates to CASSPSSTGRNEQFF.

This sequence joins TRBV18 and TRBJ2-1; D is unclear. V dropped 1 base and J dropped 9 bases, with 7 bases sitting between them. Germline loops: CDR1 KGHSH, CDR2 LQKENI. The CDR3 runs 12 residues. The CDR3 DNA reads TGTGCCAGCTCACCACGCGATAGTGAGCAGTTCTTC. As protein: CASSPRDSEQFF. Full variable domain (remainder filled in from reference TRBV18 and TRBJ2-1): NAGVMQNPRHLVRRRGQEARLRCSPMKGHSHVYWYRQLPEEGLKFMVYLQKENIIDESGMPKERFSAEFPKEGPSILRIQQVVRGDSAAYFCASSPRDSEQFFGPGTRLTVL.

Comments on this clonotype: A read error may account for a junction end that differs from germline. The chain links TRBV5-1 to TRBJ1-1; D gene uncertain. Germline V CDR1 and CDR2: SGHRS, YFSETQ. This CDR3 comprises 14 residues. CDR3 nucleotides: TGCGCCAGCAGCTCTGGAGGAGGGAACGCTGAAGCTTTCTTT. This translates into CASSSGGGNAEAFF.

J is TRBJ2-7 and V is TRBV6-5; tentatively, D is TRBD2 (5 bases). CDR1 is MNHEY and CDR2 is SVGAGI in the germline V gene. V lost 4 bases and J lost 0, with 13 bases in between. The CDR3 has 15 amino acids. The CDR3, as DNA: TGTGCCAGCAGTTGGACGGGAACTGTCTCCTACGAGCAGTACTTC. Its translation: CASSWTGTVSYEQYF.

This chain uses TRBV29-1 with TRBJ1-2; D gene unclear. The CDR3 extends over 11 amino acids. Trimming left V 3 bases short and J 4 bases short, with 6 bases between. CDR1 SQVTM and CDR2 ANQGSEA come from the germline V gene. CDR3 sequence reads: CSVEVRYGYTF. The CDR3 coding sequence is TGCAGCGTTGAGGTCCGCTATGGCTACACCTTC.

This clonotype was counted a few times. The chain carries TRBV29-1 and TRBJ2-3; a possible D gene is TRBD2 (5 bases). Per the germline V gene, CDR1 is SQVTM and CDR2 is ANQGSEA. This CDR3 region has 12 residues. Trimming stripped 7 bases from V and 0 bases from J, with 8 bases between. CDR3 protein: CSGGRSTDTQYF. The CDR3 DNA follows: TGCAGCGGTGGGAGAAGCACAGATACGCAGTATTTT.

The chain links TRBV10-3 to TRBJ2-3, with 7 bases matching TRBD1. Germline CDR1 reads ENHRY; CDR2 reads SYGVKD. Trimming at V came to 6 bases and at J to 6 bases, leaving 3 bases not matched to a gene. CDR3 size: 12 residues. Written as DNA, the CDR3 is TGTGCCATCAGACCACAGGGGGATACGCAGTATTTT. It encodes CAIRPQGDTQYF.

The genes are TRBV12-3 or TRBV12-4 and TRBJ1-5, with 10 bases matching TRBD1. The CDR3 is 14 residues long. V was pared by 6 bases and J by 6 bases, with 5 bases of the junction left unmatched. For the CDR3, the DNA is TGTGCCAGCAGGAAGGGACAGGGGAGTCAGCCCCAGCATTTT. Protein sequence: CASRKGQGSQPQHF.

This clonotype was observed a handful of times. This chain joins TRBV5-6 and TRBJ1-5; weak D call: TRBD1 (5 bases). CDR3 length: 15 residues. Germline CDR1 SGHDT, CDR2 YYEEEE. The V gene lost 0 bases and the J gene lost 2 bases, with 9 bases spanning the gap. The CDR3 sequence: CASSLGGLGNQPQHF. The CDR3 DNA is TGTGCCAGCAGCTTGGGGGGACTCGGCAATCAGCCCCAGCATTTT.

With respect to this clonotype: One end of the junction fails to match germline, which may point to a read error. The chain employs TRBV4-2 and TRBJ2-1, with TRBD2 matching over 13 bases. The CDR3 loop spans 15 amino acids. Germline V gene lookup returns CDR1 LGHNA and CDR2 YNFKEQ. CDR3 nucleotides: TGTGCCAGCAGCGGACTAGCGGGGGCGAGCAATGAGCAATTCTTC. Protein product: CASSGLAGASNEQFF.

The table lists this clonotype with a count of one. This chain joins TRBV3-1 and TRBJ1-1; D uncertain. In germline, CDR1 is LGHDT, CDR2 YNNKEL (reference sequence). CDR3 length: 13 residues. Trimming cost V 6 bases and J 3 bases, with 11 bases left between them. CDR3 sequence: CASRGAVDTEAFF. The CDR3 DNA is TGTGCCAGCAGAGGCGCCGTGGACACTGAAGCTTTCTTT.

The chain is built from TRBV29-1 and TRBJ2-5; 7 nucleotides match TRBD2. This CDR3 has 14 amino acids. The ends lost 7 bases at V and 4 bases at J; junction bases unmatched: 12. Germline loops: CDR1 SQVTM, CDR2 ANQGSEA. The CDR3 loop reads CSASRAGVGETQYF. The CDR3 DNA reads TGCAGCGCATCACGTGCGGGAGTTGGAGAGACCCAGTACTTC.

The DNA for the CDR3 is TGTGCCACCAGTGACTCGACAGGGGGGAATGAAAAACTGTTTTTT. It is translated as CATSDSTGGNEKLFF. The V call is TRBV24-1, the J call TRBJ1-4, with TRBD1 identical over 9 bases. Looked up from germline, CDR1 is KGHDR and CDR2 is SFDVKD. This CDR3 spans 15 amino acids. With V trimmed by 4 bases and J by 5 bases, 4 bases remained unmatched.

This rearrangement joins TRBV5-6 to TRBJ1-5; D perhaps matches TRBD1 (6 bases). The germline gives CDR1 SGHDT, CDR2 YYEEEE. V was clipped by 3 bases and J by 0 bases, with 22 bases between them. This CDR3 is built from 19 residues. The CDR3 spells CASSSELWTDPYSNQPQHF. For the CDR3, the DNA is TGTGCCAGCAGCTCCGAATTGTGGACAGATCCATATAGCAATCAGCCCCAGCATTTT. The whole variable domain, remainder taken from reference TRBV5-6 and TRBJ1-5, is DAGVTQSPTHLIKTRGQQVTLRCSPKSGHDTVSWYQQALGQGPQFIFQYYEEEERQRGNFPDRFSGHQFPNYSSELNVNALLLGDSALYLCASSSELWTDPYSNQPQHFGDGTRLSIL.

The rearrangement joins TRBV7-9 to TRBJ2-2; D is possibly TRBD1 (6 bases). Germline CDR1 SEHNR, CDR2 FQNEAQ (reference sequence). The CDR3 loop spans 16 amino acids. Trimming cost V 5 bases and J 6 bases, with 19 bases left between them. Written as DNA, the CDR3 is TGTGCCAGCAGCCCCGGCCCACTACAGGGTTCCGGGGAGCTGTTTTTT. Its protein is CASSPGPLQGSGELFF.

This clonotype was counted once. DNA for the CDR3: TGCAGCGTTGATTCGGGGCTTTACGGTGAGCAGTTCTTC. The encoded protein is CSVDSGLYGEQFF. J is TRBJ2-1 and V is TRBV29-1; D may correspond to TRBD1 or TRBD2 (5 bases each). V was clipped by 3 bases and J by 9 bases, with 15 bases between them. Germline V gene lookup returns CDR1 SQVTM and CDR2 ANQGSEA. CDR3 length: 13 amino acids.

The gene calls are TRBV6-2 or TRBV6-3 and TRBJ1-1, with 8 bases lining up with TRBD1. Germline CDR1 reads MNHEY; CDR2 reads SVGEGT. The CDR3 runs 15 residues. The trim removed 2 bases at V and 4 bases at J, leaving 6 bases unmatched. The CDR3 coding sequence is TGTGCCAGCAGTTACACAGGGGGTCTTGTCACTGAAGCTTTCTTT. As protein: CASSYTGGLVTEAFF.

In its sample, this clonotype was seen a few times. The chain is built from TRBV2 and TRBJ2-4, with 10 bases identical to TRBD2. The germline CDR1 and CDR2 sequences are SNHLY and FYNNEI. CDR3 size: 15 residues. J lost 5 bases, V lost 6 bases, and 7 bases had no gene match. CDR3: CASSLAGEQENIQYF. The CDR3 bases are TGTGCCAGCAGCCTAGCGGGGGAACAGGAAAACATTCAGTACTTC.

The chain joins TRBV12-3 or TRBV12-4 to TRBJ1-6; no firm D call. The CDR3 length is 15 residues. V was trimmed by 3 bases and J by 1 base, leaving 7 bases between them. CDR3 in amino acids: CASSFRGSYNSPLHF. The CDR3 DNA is TGTGCCAGCAGTTTTCGGGGTTCCTATAATTCACCCCTCCACTTT.

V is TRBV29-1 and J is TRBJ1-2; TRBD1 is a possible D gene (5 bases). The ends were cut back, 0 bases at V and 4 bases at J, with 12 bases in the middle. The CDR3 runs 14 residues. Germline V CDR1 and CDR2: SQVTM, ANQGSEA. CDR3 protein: CSVEDRGQGYGYTF. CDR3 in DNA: TGCAGCGTTGAAGATCGAGGGCAGGGCTATGGCTACACCTTC.

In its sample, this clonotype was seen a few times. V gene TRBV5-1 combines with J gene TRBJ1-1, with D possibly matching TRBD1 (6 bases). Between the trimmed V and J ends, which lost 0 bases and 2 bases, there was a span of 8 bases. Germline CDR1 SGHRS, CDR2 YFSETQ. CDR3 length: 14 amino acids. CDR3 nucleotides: TGCGCCAGCAGCTTGGCGACAGGCAACACTGAAGCTTTCTTT. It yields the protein CASSLATGNTEAFF.

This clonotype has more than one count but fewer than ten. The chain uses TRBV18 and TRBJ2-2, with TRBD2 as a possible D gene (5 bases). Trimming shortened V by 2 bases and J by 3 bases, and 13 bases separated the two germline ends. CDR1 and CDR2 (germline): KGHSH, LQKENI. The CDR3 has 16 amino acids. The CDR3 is CASSPSLALDTGELFF. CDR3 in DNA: TGTGCCAGCTCACCAAGCCTAGCTTTAGACACCGGGGAGCTGTTTTTT.

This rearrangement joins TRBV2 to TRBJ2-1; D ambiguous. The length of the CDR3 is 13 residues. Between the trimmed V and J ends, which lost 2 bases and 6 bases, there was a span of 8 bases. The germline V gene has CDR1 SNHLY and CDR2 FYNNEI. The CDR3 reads CASSEPNGNEQFF. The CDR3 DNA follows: TGTGCCAGCAGTGAACCCAACGGCAATGAGCAGTTCTTC.

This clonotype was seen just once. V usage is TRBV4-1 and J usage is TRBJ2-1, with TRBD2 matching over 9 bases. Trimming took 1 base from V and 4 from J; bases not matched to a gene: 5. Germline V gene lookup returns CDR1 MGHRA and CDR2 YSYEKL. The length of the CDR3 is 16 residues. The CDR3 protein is CASSQGPTSGYNEQFF. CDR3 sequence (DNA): TGCGCCAGCAGCCAAGGCCCGACTAGCGGTTACAATGAGCAGTTCTTC.

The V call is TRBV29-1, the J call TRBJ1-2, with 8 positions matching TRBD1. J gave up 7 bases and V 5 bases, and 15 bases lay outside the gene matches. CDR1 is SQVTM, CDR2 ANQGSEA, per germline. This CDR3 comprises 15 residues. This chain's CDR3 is CSVPHTDRESGGYTF. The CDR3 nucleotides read TGCAGCGTTCCCCATACGGACAGGGAATCGGGTGGCTACACCTTC.

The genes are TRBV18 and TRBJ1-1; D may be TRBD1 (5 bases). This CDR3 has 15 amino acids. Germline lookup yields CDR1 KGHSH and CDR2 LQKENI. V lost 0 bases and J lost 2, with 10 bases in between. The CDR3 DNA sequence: TGTGCCAGCTCACCACCGGGACGGCAAAACACTGAAGCTTTCTTT. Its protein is CASSPPGRQNTEAFF.

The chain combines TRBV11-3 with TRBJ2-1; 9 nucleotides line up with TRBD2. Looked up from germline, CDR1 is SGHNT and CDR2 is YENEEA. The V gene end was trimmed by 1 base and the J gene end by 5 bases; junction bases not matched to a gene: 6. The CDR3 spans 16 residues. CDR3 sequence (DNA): TGTGCCAGCAGCTTAGGAGGGACTAGCATCCACAATGAGCAGTTCTTC. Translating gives CASSLGGTSIHNEQFF.

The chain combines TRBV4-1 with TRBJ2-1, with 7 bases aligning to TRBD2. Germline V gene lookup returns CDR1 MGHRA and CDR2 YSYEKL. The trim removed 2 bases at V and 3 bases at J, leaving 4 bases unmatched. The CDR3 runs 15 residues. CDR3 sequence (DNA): TGCGCCAGCAGCCAATTTTCTAGCGGCTACAATGAGCAGTTCTTC. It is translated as CASSQFSSGYNEQFF.

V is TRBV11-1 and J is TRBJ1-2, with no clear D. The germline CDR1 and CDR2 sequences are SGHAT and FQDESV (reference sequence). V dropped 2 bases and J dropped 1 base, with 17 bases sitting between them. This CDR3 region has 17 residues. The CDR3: CASSLYGVDTVNYGYTF. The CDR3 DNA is TGTGCCAGCAGCTTATACGGCGTCGATACAGTTAACTATGGCTACACCTTC.